This TCR beta chain was profiled in a study of CD8+ T cells in alopecia areata. Study-wide background: The study gave treated patients oral tofacitinib at 5 to 10 mg twice daily. Study outcomes and limitations: Especially in alopecia totalis/universalis, lesional scalp showed greater clonality than normal scalp did.

Turning to this clone: The antigen remains undetermined.

RNA was isolated and reverse transcribed to cDNA, the sequencing template. Using immunoSEQ multiplex PCR, the repertoire was profiled, and TCRdb retains in-frame clones only, with some absent. Here the sample spans 140,000 to 150,000 clones, around 51% being singletons. Germline assignment: CDR1 SQVTM and CDR2 ANQGSEA. The CDR3 is made up of 14 amino acids. V gave up 2 bases and J gave up 3 bases, with 12 bases separating them. This clonotype was obtained from a human donor with alopecia areata. The material sequenced was CD4+ T cells sorted from blood, taken at week 0. This chain links TRBV29-1 with TRBJ2-3; a possible D gene is TRBD2 (6 bases). CDR3 coding DNA: TGCAGCGTTGAAAGCGCGGGAACAACAGATACGCAGTATTTT. Protein product: CSVESAGTTDTQYF.